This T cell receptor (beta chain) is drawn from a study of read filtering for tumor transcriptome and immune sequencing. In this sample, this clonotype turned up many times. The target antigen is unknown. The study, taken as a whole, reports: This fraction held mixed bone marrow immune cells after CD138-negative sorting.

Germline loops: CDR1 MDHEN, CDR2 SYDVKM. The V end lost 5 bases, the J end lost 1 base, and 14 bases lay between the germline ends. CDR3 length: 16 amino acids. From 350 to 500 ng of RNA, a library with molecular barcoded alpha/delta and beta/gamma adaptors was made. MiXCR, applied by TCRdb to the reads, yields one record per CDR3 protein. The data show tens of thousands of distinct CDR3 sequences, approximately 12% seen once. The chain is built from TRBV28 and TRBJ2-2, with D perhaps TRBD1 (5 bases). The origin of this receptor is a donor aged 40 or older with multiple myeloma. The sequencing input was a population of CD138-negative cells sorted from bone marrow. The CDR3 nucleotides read TGTGCCAGCAGTCTAAGGACAATTATGAACACCGGGGAGCTGTTTTTT. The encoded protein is CASSLRTIMNTGELFF.